This T cell receptor (beta chain) was obtained from a study of T cell responses to AZD1222 COVID-19 vaccine. Overall study results and limits: Most donors were white British and more were female, and clonal diversity was possibly underestimated. Dominant CD4 TCR responses targeted spike regions 160-218 and 743-854.

Per the germline V gene, CDR1 is SGHTA and CDR2 is FQGTGA. CDR3 length: 17 amino acids. Trimming removed 0 bases from V and 1 base from J; junction bases left unmatched: 4. Produced via immunoSEQ multiplex PCR; TCRdb's table is partial and in-frame only. The profile shows some 66,000 clones, 80% to 90% of them singletons. Of note for this clone: The antigen remains undetermined.

Specimen: peripheral blood, collected 28 days after the second AZD1222 dose. The chain carries TRBV7-3 and TRBJ2-1; 9 bases align to TRBD1. This sequence originates from an adult who received the AZD1222 COVID-19 vaccine. The CDR3 sequence is CASSLTQDRGSYNEQFF. CDR3 nucleotide sequence: TGTGCCAGCAGCTTAACCCAGGACAGGGGTTCCTACAATGAGCAGTTCTTC.